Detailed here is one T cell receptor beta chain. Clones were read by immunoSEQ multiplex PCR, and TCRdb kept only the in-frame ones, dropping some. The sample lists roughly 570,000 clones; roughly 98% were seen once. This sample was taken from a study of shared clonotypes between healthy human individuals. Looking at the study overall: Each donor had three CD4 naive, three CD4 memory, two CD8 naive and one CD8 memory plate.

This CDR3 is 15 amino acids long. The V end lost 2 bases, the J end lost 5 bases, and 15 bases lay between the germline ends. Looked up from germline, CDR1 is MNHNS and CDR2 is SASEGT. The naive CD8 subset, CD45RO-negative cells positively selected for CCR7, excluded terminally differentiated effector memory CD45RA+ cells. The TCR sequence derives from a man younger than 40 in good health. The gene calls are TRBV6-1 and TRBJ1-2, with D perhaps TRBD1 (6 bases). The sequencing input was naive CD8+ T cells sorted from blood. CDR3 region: CASSEFWGLGYGYTF. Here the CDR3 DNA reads TGTGCCAGCAGTGAATTCTGGGGGCTCGGGTATGGCTACACCTTC.